The entry that follows covers one T cell receptor beta chain sequence. This entry comes from a study of blood T cell repertoires in COVID-19. Study information: Nucleic acid was either cDNA or gDNA, and it came from T cells, B-cell-depleted T cells, or PBMCs.

Germline V gene lookup returns CDR1 MNHEY and CDR2 SVGAGI. This CDR3 contains 14 residues. Trimming took off 5 bases at V and 2 bases at J, with 9 bases between the two ends. How the authors handled the data: Estimation of nucleated cell counts was performed using reference gene primer amplification. Generated by immunoSEQ multiplex PCR, the TCRdb table keeps only in-frame clones and is missing some. The V and J calls and clone size were taken over from that table, and D and trimming were inferred from the DNA. Altogether about 68,000 clones are present, roughly three quarters being singletons, with the ten largest covering over 9.5%.

The TCR sequence derives from a human donor in a cohort sampled during active COVID-19. Specimen: peripheral blood. This sequence joins TRBV6-5 and TRBJ1-4; D is undetermined. The CDR3 loop is CASSKPGTNEKLFF. In DNA form, the CDR3 reads TGTGCCAGCAGTAAACCCGGGACTAATGAAAAACTGTTTTTT.